The sequence of this T cell receptor beta chain was determined in a study of CD8 T cells in ankylosing spondylitis. Findings of the study overall: Several highly homologous variants made up a TCR beta motif, and this motif appeared characteristic of ankylosing spondylitis blood.

For this clonotype: Its antigen is currently unknown.

TCRdb passed the 5' RACE reads through MiXCR, listing each CDR3 protein once. The sample records roughly 700,000 distinct CDR3 sequences, over 15% being singletons. The germline CDR1 and CDR2 sequences are MNHEY and SVGEGT. The CDR3 covers 15 residues. Deletions cut 0 bases from V and 2 bases from J, with 10 bases between. The chain links TRBV6-2 or TRBV6-3 to TRBJ2-5; no clear D gene. The specimen was blood, either unsorted or a sorted T cell fraction (not recorded which). The TCR comes from a male donor with ankylosing spondylitis. CDR3 DNA: TGTGCCAGCAGTTACTCAGCACAGCCTCAAGAGACCCAGTACTTC. It is translated as CASSYSAQPQETQYF.